These 15 T cell receptor beta chains were sequenced from one sample in a study of CD8 T cells in Susac syndrome. Random-hexamer reverse transcription was applied to roughly 0.5 to 1 ug RNA. A single record per CDR3 protein comes from TCRdb applying MiXCR to the immunoSEQ multiplex PCR reads. The sample lists approximately 190,000 distinct CDR3 sequences, around 95% seen once, with 0.098% in the top ten. Material: CD4+ T cells from PBMCs. Source of these receptors: a human donor with Susac syndrome.

The chain has TRBV5-4 and TRBJ1-6; a possible D gene is TRBD1 (6 bases). Trimming removed 2 bases from V and 9 bases from J, with 12 bases in between. The germline gives CDR1 SGHNT, CDR2 YYREEE (reference sequence). The CDR3 runs to 14 residues. CDR3 sequence reads: CASSFGQPGSPLHF. The CDR3 DNA is TGTGCCAGCAGCTTCGGACAGCCCGGTTCACCCCTCCACTTT. Variable domain in full (rest from reference TRBV5-4 and TRBJ1-6): ETGVTQSPTHLIKTRGQQVTLRCSSQSGHNTVSWYQQALGQGPQFIFQYYREEENGRGNFPPRFSGLQFPNYSSELNVNALELDDSALYLCASSFGQPGSPLHFGNGTRLTVT.

This sequence joins TRBV18 and TRBJ2-7; a possible D gene is TRBD2 (5 bases). Trimming removed 3 bases at V and 6 bases at J, with 30 bases between. There are 19 residues in the CDR3. Germline V lookup: CDR1 KGHSH, CDR2 LQKENI. Written as DNA, the CDR3 is TGTGCCAGCTCACCTTCACCACTAGAGGGTCACGGGTTGGTCTCCGAGCAGTACTTC. It specifies CASSPSPLEGHGLVSEQYF.

This clonotype was seen a single time. The chain carries TRBV4-3 and TRBJ2-7; TRBD2 matches 8 bases. V lost 1 base, J lost 4 bases, and 6 bases stayed unmatched. Looked up from germline, CDR1 is LGHNA and CDR2 is YSLEER. There are 15 residues in the CDR3. The CDR3 loop reads CASSQAGGLIYEQYF. For the CDR3, the DNA is TGCGCCAGCAGCCAAGCGGGGGGGCTGATTTACGAGCAGTACTTC.

This chain joins TRBV29-1 and TRBJ2-2, with D perhaps matching TRBD1 or TRBD2 (7 bases each). The CDR3 sequence is 13 residues long. Trimming cost V 6 bases and J 5 bases, with 13 bases left between them. Germline assignment: CDR1 SQVTM and CDR2 ANQGSEA. The DNA for the CDR3 is TGCAGCGTGGGGGGGACAGATACCGGGGAGCTGTTTTTT. Translation gives CSVGGTDTGELFF.

This chain connects TRBV19 to TRBJ2-7, with D possibly being TRBD2 (5 bases). Germline CDR1 LNHDA, CDR2 SQIVND (reference sequence). The CDR3 sequence is 14 residues long. The V and J ends lost 4 bases and 2 bases respectively, with 12 bases between them. The CDR3 here is CASSSGSFPYEQYF. DNA of the CDR3: TGTGCCAGTAGTAGTGGGAGCTTTCCCTACGAGCAGTACTTC.

The table lists this clonotype with a few counts. This chain links TRBV12-3 or TRBV12-4 with TRBJ2-1; no clear D. V gave up 5 bases and J gave up 6 bases, with 5 bases separating them. The CDR3 length is 11 residues. CDR3 amino acids: CASSPLNEQFF. The CDR3 DNA sequence: TGTGCCAGCAGTCCCCTCAATGAGCAGTTCTTC.

This clonotype was seen only once. J is TRBJ1-6 and V is TRBV11-2; a possible D gene is TRBD1 (6 bases). V gave up 2 bases and J gave up 0 bases, with 11 bases separating them. The CDR3 sequence is 17 residues long. Germline CDR1 is SGHAT and CDR2 is FQNNGV. The CDR3 region is CASSLRTVLSYNSPLHF. The CDR3, as DNA: TGTGCCAGCAGCTTAAGGACAGTTCTCTCCTATAATTCACCCCTCCACTTT.

The genes are TRBV19 and TRBJ2-1, with D possibly matching TRBD2 (5 bases). V was pared by 3 bases and J by 8 bases, with 8 bases between. CDR1 and CDR2 (germline): LNHDA, SQIVND (reference sequence). The CDR3 covers 12 residues. This chain's CDR3 is CASSMARDEQFF. The CDR3 DNA reads as TGTGCCAGTAGTATGGCGAGGGATGAGCAGTTCTTC.

The V and J genes are TRBV5-4 and TRBJ2-1; tentative D call: TRBD2 (6 bases). The CDR3 has 18 amino acids. The V gene lost 4 bases and the J gene lost 0 bases, with 20 bases spanning the gap. Germline CDR1 and CDR2: SGHNT and YYREEE (reference sequence). CDR3 residues: CASSMKALARSSYNEQFF. In DNA, the CDR3 is TGTGCCAGCAGCATGAAGGCCCTAGCGCGAAGCTCCTACAATGAGCAGTTCTTC.

This chain joins TRBV5-1 and TRBJ2-7, with a weak D call TRBD1 (6 bases). CDR3 length: 16 residues. Trimming stripped 5 bases from V and 3 bases from J, with 21 bases between. Germline CDR1 reads SGHRS; CDR2 reads YFSETQ. The CDR3 protein is CASRTEPGHTIYEQYF. CDR3 sequence (DNA): TGCGCCAGCAGAACGGAACCGGGACATACCATCTACGAGCAGTACTTC. Filled out from reference TRBV5-1 and TRBJ2-7, the complete variable domain reads KAGVTQTPRYLIKTRGQQVTLSCSPISGHRSVSWYQQTPGQGLQFLFEYFSETQRNKGNFPGRFSGRQFSNSRSEMNVSTLELGDSALYLCASRTEPGHTIYEQYFGPGTRLTVT.

V and J are TRBV12-3 or TRBV12-4 and TRBJ1-3; D is unclear. V was clipped by 8 bases and J by 0 bases, with 8 bases between them. The CDR3 totals 13 residues. The CDR3 loop reads CASGQSSGNTIYF. The CDR3 DNA reads as TGTGCCAGCGGGCAGTCCTCTGGAAACACCATATATTTT.

The rearrangement uses TRBV20-1 and TRBJ2-3; 13 bases match TRBD2. Trimming removed 7 bases from V and 3 bases from J; junction bases left unmatched: 16. Germline assignment: CDR1 DFQATT and CDR2 SNEGSKA (reference sequence). CDR3 length: 18 residues. CDR3 sequence reads: CSGRLAGGQGVKTDTQYF. The CDR3 nucleotides read TGCAGTGGAAGACTAGCGGGGGGACAAGGGGTGAAGACAGATACGCAGTATTTT.

J is TRBJ2-7 and V is TRBV12-3 or TRBV12-4; possible D gene TRBD2, 6 bases. This CDR3 spans 14 amino acids. Trimming took 3 bases from V and 9 from J, leaving 18 bases between them. CDR3 DNA sequence: TGTGCCAGCAGTTTGATTACTAGCCTCTCGCCGCAGTACTTC. This gives the protein CASSLITSLSPQYF.

This chain joins TRBV11-1 and TRBJ2-3; D remains ambiguous. Germline lookup yields CDR1 SGHAT and CDR2 FQDESV (reference sequence). V lost 3 bases and J lost 4, with 5 bases in between. The CDR3 is 12 residues long. The CDR3 DNA is TGTGCCAGCAGCTTTTCTGCAGATACGCAGTATTTT. Translation: CASSFSADTQYF.

This clonotype appeared once. The V call is TRBV3-1, the J call TRBJ1-6; 7 bases align to TRBD1. This CDR3 is built from 16 residues. Germline V CDR1 and CDR2: LGHDT, YNNKEL (reference sequence). V lost 1 base and J lost 10; bases outside the gene matches: 10. The CDR3 here is CASSQAWAGGLSPLHF. The CDR3 DNA follows: TGTGCCAGCAGCCAAGCTTGGGCAGGGGGTCTCTCACCCCTCCACTTT. Combining the CDR3 with reference TRBV3-1 and TRBJ1-6 gives the whole variable domain DTAVSQTPKYLVTQMGNDKSIKCEQNLGHDTMYWYKQDSKKFLKIMFSYNNKELIINETVPNRFSPKSPDKAHLNLHINSLELGDSAVYFCASSQAWAGGLSPLHFGNGTRLTVT.